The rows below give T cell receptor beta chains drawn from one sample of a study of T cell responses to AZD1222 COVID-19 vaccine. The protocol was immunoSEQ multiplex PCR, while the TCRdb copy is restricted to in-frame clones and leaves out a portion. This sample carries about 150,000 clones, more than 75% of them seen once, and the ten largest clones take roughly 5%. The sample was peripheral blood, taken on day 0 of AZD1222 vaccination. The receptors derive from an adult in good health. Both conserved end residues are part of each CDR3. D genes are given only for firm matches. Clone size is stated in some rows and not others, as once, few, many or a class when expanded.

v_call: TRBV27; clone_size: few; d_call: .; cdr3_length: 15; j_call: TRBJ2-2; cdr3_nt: TGTGCCAGCAGGATGACACGGACTACTCCCGGGGAGCTGTTTTTT; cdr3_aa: CASRMTRTTPGELFF
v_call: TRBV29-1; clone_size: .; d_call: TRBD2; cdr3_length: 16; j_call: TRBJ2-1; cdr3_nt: TGCAGCGTTGAAGATGAACTAGCGGGAGCGGGTAATGAGCAGTTCTTC; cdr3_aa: CSVEDELAGAGNEQFF
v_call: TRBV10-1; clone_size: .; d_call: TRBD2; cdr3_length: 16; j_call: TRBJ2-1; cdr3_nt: TGCGCCAGCAGAAGAAAGATAGGACTAGCGGGAAATGAGCAGTTCTTC; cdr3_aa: CASRRKIGLAGNEQFF
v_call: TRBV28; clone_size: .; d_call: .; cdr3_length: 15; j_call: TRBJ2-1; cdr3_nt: TGTGCCAGCAGGTTCGGGACTGCCTCCTACAATGAGCAGTTCTTC; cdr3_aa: CASRFGTASYNEQFF
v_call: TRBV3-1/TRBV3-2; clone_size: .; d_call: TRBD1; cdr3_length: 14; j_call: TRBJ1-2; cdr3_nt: TGTGCCAGCAGCCTGTCGACAGGGGGAGGTGGCTACACCTTC; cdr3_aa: CASSLSTGGGGYTF
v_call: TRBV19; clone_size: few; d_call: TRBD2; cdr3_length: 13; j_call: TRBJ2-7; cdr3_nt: TGTGCCAGTAGTCGGGAGGGCCAGTCCGAGCAGTACTTC; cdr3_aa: CASSREGQSEQYF
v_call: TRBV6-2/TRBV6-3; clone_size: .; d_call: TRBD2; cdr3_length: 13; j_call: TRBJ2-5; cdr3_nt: TGTGCCAGCAGTGCCGGGGGGGTTCTGACCCAGTACTTC; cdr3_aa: CASSAGGVLTQYF
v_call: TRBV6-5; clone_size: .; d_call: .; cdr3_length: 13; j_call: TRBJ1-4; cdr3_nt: TGTGCCAGCACGGGGGGGAACGGTGAAAAACTGTTTTTT; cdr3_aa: CASTGGNGEKLFF
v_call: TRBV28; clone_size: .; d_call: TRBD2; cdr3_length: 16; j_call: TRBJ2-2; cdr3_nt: TGTGCCAGCAGTTTGGGGCGGGCGGGGGGCCCCGGGGAGCTGTTTTTT; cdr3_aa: CASSLGRAGGPGELFF
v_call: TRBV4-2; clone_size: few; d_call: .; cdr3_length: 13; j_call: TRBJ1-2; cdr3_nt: TGTGCCAGCAGCCAAAGGGAGCGACTTGGCTACACCTTC; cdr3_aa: CASSQRERLGYTF
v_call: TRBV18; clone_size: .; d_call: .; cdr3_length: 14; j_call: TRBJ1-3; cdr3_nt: TGTGCCAGCTCAATCGCTGGGCCTGGAAACACCATATATTTT; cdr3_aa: CASSIAGPGNTIYF
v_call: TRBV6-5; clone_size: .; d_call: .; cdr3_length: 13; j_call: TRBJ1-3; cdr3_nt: TGTGCCAGTCTAAACAGGGCTGGAAACACCATATATTTT; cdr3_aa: CASLNRAGNTIYF
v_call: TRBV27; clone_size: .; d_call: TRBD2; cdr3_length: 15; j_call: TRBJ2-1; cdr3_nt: TGTGCCAGCAGAACTGGGACTAGTGGAGTCTATGAGCAGTTCTTC; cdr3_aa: CASRTGTSGVYEQFF
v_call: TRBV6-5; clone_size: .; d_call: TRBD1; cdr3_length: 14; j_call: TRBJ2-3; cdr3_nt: TGTGCCAGCAGCGGAGACAGGGCGGCAGATACGCAGTATTTT; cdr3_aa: CASSGDRAADTQYF
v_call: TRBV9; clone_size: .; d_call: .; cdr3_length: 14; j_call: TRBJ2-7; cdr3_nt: TGTGCCAGCAGCGCCGCGGGACGGGACTACGAGCAGTACTTC; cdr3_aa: CASSAAGRDYEQYF
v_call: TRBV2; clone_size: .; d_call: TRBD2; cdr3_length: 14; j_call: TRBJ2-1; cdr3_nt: TGTGCCAGCACTGGACTAGCGGCGTACAATGAGCAGTTCTTC; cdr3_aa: CASTGLAAYNEQFF
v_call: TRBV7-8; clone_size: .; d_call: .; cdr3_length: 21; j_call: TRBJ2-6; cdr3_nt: TGTGCCAGCAGCTTAGCGGCGAAGGAGGGGCTAACTGTCTCTGGGGCCAACGTCCTGACTTTC; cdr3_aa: CASSLAAKEGLTVSGANVLTF
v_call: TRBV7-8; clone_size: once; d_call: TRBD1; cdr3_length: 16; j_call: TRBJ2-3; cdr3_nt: TGTGCCAGCATCCCAACCAGGACAGGGGGTCCAGATACGCAGTATTTT; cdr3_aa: CASIPTRTGGPDTQYF
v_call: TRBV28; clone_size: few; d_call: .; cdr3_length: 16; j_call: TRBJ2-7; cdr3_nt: TGTGCCAGCAGTTTACTCGGGGTGGGGGTCTCCTACGAGCAGTACTTC; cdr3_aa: CASSLLGVGVSYEQYF
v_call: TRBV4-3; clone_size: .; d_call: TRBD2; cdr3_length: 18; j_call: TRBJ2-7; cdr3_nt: TGCGCCAGCAGCCAAGGGTTGCAAGGAGCGGGAGGGCCCTACGAGCAGTACTTC; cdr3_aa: CASSQGLQGAGGPYEQYF
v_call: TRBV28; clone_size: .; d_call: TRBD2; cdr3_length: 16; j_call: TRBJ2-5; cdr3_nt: TGTGCCAGCAGTTTAGGCGGGAGGGCCGGGATCGAGACCCAGTACTTC; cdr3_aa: CASSLGGRAGIETQYF
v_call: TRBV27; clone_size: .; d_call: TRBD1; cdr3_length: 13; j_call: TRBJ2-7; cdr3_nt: TGTGCCAGCAGTTCCGGGACAGGGTACGAGCAGTACTTC; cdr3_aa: CASSSGTGYEQYF
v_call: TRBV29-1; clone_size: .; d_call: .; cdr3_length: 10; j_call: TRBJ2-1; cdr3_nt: TGCAGCGTTGAATACAATGAGCAGTTCTTC; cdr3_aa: CSVEYNEQFF
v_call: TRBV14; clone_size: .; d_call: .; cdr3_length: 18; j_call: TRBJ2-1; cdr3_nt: TGTGCCAGCAGCCTTTTTGGGACGGGAGAGGATTCCTACAATGAGCAGTTCTTC; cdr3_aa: CASSLFGTGEDSYNEQFF
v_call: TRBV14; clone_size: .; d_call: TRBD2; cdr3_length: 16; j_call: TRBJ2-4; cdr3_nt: TGTGCCAGCAGCCTAGGCCTTGTAGCGGGAGCCGGCATTCAGTACTTC; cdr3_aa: CASSLGLVAGAGIQYF
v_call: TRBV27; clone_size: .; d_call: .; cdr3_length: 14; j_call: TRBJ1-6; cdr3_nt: TGTGCCAGCAGTTCAGACTTGAGGGATTCACCCCTCCACTTT; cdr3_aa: CASSSDLRDSPLHF
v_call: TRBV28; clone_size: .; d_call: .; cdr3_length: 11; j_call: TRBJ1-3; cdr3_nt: TGTGCCAGCAGTTTATCCCACACCATATATTTT; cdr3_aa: CASSLSHTIYF
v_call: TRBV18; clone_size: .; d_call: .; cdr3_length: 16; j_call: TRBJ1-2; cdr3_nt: TGTGCCAGCTCACCGACGGACAGCTTTATTAACTATGGCTACACCTTC; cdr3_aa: CASSPTDSFINYGYTF
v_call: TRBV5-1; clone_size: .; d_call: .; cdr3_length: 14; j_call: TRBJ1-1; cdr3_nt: TGCGCCAGCAGCTTGGAATACCGGAACACTGAAGCTTTCTTT; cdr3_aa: CASSLEYRNTEAFF
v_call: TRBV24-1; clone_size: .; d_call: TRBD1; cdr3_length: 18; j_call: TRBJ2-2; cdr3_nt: TGTGCCACCAGTGATGGGTGGGACAGGGAGGGGAACACCGGGGAGCTGTTTTTT; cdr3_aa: CATSDGWDREGNTGELFF
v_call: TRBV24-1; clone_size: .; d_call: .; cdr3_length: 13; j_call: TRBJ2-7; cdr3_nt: TGTGCCACCAGTGACCCGAACTCCTACGAGCAGTACTTC; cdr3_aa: CATSDPNSYEQYF
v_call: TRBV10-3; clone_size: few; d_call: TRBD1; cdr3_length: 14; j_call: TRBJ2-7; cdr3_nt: TGTGCCATCACCCCGGACAGGGGATCCTACGAGCAGTACTTC; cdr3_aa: CAITPDRGSYEQYF
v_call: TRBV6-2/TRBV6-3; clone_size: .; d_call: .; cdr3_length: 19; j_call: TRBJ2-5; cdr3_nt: TGTGCCAGCAGTTACTCGCGGGAGGGAGACAGGGGGTATCGAGAGACCCAGTACTTC; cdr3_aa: CASSYSREGDRGYRETQYF
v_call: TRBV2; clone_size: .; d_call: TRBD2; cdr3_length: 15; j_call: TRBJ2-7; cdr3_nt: TGTGCCAGCAGTGAGACGGGCGGGAGGTCCTACGAGCAGTACTTC; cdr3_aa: CASSETGGRSYEQYF
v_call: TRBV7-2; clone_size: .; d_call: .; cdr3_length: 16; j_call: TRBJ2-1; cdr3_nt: TGTGCCAGCAGCTTATTCTCTTTGGGGGTGATCAATGAGCAGTTCTTC; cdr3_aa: CASSLFSLGVINEQFF
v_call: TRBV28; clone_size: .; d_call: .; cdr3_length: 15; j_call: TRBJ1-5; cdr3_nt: TGTGCCAGCACCTTGGGACCCGGGGGGAATCAGCCCCAGCATTTT; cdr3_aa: CASTLGPGGNQPQHF
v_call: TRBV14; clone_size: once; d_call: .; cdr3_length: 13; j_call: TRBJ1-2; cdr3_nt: TGTGCCAGCAGCCAAGGGGCAGGCTATGGCTACACCTTC; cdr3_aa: CASSQGAGYGYTF
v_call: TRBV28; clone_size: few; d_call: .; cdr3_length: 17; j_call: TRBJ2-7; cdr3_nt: TGTGCCAGCAGATCCAGGAGGCGGGACCGAGGGATATACGAGCAGTACTTC; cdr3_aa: CASRSRRRDRGIYEQYF